Sequencing of this TCR beta chain was carried out in a study of OX40 agonist ivuxolimab in advanced cancers. Study results and caveats: In the 0.1 to 3.0 mg/kg range, CD4+ and CD8+ blood T cells had expanded clonally by week 6.

Blood got drawn at baseline, again on cycle 4 day 1, and then on cycle 7 day 1. Produced via immunoSEQ multiplex PCR; TCRdb's table is partial and in-frame only. Here the sample spans about 69,000 clones, about 80% being singletons. This CDR3 contains 14 residues. The germline gives CDR1 SEHNR, CDR2 FQNEAQ (reference sequence). After removal of 3 bases from V and 7 bases from J, the junction contained 5 bases not matched to a gene. Concerning this clone: What it recognizes is unknown.

This sequence joins TRBV7-9 and TRBJ1-4; 7 positions agree with TRBD1. This sequence originates from an adult with an advanced solid tumor such as melanoma, head and neck, liver or kidney cancer. The sequencing used CD4+ or CD8+ T cells sorted from blood, collected in a trial of the OX40 agonist ivuxolimab. The CDR3 sequence is CASSFDREGEKLFF. CDR3 coding DNA: TGTGCCAGCAGCTTTGACAGGGAAGGTGAAAAACTGTTTTTT.